The rows below give T cell receptor beta chains drawn from one sample of a study of cytomegalovirus exposure and HLA in healthy donors. Method: immunoSEQ multiplex PCR; TCRdb's copy keeps in-frame clones and lacks some. The sample shows some 130,000 clones, roughly 80% of them seen only once. The sample taken for sequencing was PBMCs. The receptors were gathered from a man under 40 in good health and CMV-seronegative. Each CDR3 is given with its conserved first and last residue. D genes are given only for firm matches. Clone size is not always given. Where it is, it says once, few, many or a class for expanded clones.

j_call v_call d_call clone_size cdr3_aa cdr3_nt
TRBJ1-5 TRBV2 NA few CASSPGGGNQPQHF TGTGCCAGCAGCCCCGGTGGTGGCAATCAGCCCCAGCATTTT
TRBJ1-2 TRBV2 NA NA CASSEYLSSNYGYTF TGTGCCAGCAGTGAATATCTATCTTCTAACTATGGCTACACCTTC
TRBJ1-4 TRBV30 NA NA CAFEPGTWGEKLFF TGTGCCTTCGAACCCGGGACTTGGGGTGAAAAACTGTTTTTT
TRBJ1-1 TRBV4-1 NA NA CASSQGGRGEGIAEAFF TGCGCCAGCAGCCAGGGTGGACGGGGGGAAGGGATTGCTGAAGCTTTCTTT
TRBJ2-7 TRBV7-2 TRBD2 NA CASSLRGGRNYEQYF TGTGCCAGCAGCTTGCGGGGGGGGCGAAACTACGAGCAGTACTTC
TRBJ1-1 TRBV9 NA once CASSVVADSGTEAFF TGTGCCAGCAGCGTAGTGGCCGATTCGGGCACTGAAGCTTTCTTT
TRBJ2-5 TRBV5-4 NA NA CASSVGTGVQETQYF TGTGCCAGCAGCGTCGGGACGGGGGTCCAAGAGACCCAGTACTTC
TRBJ1-1 TRBV18 TRBD1 NA CASSPNRGQYVNTEAFF TGTGCCAGCTCACCAAACAGGGGGCAATATGTGAACACTGAAGCTTTCTTT
TRBJ2-7 TRBV6-5 TRBD2 NA CASTPSGRAGEQYF TGTGCCAGCACTCCTAGCGGGAGGGCGGGCGAGCAGTACTTC
TRBJ2-6 TRBV7-9 NA once CASSPAGANVLTF TGTGCCAGCAGCCCTGCTGGGGCCAACGTCCTGACTTTC
TRBJ2-7 TRBV29-1 NA NA CSVAPGEDYEQYF TGCAGCGTCGCCCCGGGGGAGGACTACGAGCAGTACTTC
TRBJ2-5 TRBV27 NA NA CASSIRDQETQYF TGTGCCAGCAGTATCCGGGACCAAGAGACCCAGTACTTC
TRBJ2-3 TRBV5-1 TRBD2 NA CASSPGGAASTDTQYF TGCGCCAGCAGCCCGGGGGGAGCGGCTAGCACAGATACGCAGTATTTT
TRBJ2-7 TRBV28 TRBD1 NA CASRTWTGGEYEQYF TGTGCCAGCAGAACCTGGACAGGGGGCGAGTACGAGCAGTACTTC
TRBJ2-3 TRBV15 TRBD1 NA CATSRVRQGGTDTQYF TGTGCCACCAGCAGAGTTCGACAGGGGGGCACAGATACGCAGTATTTT
TRBJ1-2 TRBV2 TRBD1 once CASKVQGSYGYTF TGTGCCAGCAAAGTACAGGGGTCCTATGGCTACACCTTC
TRBJ1-5 TRBV7-9 NA NA CASSSQGGQPQHF TGTGCCAGCAGCTCTCAGGGAGGTCAGCCCCAGCATTTT
TRBJ2-7 TRBV4-1 NA NA CASSPGGATSGYEQYF TGCGCCAGCAGCCCTGGAGGTGCGACTAGTGGTTACGAGCAGTACTTC
TRBJ2-5 TRBV2 TRBD1 NA CASSRDRGPETQYF TGTGCCAGCAGTCGGGACAGGGGGCCGGAGACCCAGTACTTC
TRBJ2-7 TRBV4-1 TRBD1 NA CASSGGQEAYEQYF TGCGCCAGCAGCGGGGGACAGGAGGCCTACGAGCAGTACTTC
TRBJ1-5 TRBV5-1 NA NA CASSVDSANQPQHF TGCGCCAGCAGCGTTGACAGCGCGAATCAGCCCCAGCATTTT
TRBJ2-7 TRBV28 NA NA CASSLYTTSSYYEQYF TGTGCCAGCAGTCTGTATACGACTTCTTCTTACTACGAGCAGTACTTC
TRBJ1-1 TRBV7-9 NA few CASSTSGGGRTEAFF TGTGCCAGCAGCACCTCCGGCGGGGGGAGGACTGAAGCTTTCTTT
TRBJ1-2 TRBV27 TRBD1 NA CASSPFRGQGLSYGYTF TGTGCCAGCAGTCCGTTCCGGGGACAGGGATTGAGCTATGGCTACACCTTC
TRBJ2-5 TRBV2 TRBD2 NA CASGGASGIETQYF TGTGCCAGCGGGGGGGCTAGCGGGATTGAGACCCAGTACTTC
TRBJ2-3 TRBV19 NA once CASSIGQIYTDTQYF TGTGCCAGTAGTATTGGACAGATATACACAGATACGCAGTATTTT